Below, 28 T cell receptor beta chains from the same sample are listed, as sequenced in a study of shared clonotypes between healthy human individuals. TCRdb keeps only in-frame clones here, not all; method: immunoSEQ multiplex PCR. The repertoire consists of approximately 2,000,000 clones, with around 93% occurring once and the leading ten covering about 0.36%. Input material: naive CD4+ T cells from PBMCs. Subset: CD45RA+ positively selected. Receptors were obtained from a man between 18 and 29 years old in good health. Some clones in this sample may be carry-over from other donors' samples.

This rearrangement joins TRBV28 to TRBJ1-2, with D unclear. Trimming left V 3 bases short and J 2 bases short, with 16 bases between. The CDR3 is made up of 16 amino acids. Germline CDR1 MDHEN, CDR2 SYDVKM. CDR3 residues: CASSFDLAGLNYGYTF. The CDR3 region has the DNA TGTGCCAGCAGTTTTGATTTAGCTGGGCTCAACTATGGCTACACCTTC.

V and J are TRBV21-1 and TRBJ2-7. TRBV21-1 is deemed a pseudogene. The length of the CDR3 is 13 residues. CDR3: CASSKRPIYEQYF. In nucleotides, the CDR3 is TGTGCCAGCAGCAAAAGGCCTATCTACGAGCAGTACTTC.

This clone was seen only a few times. V gene TRBV28 combines with J gene TRBJ2-2; TRBD1 aligns across 9 bases. V lost 4 bases and J lost 5; bases outside the gene matches: 11. Germline lookup yields CDR1 MDHEN and CDR2 SYDVKM. The CDR3 totals 17 residues. The CDR3 loop reads CASSSAHTGQGTGELFF. The CDR3 DNA sequence: TGTGCCAGCAGTTCAGCCCACACGGGACAGGGTACCGGGGAGCTGTTTTTT.

Concerning this clone: The sample holds other DNA sequences that translate to the same CDR3. The chain links TRBV15 to TRBJ1-3; D is unresolved. The CDR3 covers 15 residues. Germline CDR1 is LNHNV and CDR2 is YYDKDF (reference sequence). The V end lost 3 bases, the J end lost 2 bases, and 11 bases lay between the germline ends. The CDR3 loop is CATSRDLGTGNTIYF. The CDR3 DNA is TGTGCCACCAGCAGGGACCTCGGGACTGGAAACACCATATATTTT.

The chain is built from TRBV7-9 and TRBJ1-4, with TRBD1 matching over 9 bases. This CDR3 is 17 amino acids long. The J segment lost 6 bases and the V segment lost 5 bases, leaving 13 bases of the junction unmatched. Germline V gene sequence: CDR1 SEHNR, CDR2 FQNEAQ (reference sequence). The CDR3 DNA follows: TGTGCCAGCAGCGAGCCGGGACAGGGAGGACGGGATGAAAAACTGTTTTTT. It is translated as CASSEPGQGGRDEKLFF.

The chain is built from TRBV11-2 and TRBJ2-1; D unresolved. The germline V gene encodes CDR1 SGHAT and CDR2 FQNNGV. Trimming took 6 bases from V and 10 from J, leaving 10 bases between them. CDR3 length: 11 residues. The chain's CDR3 is CASRNRAEQFF. The CDR3 DNA is TGTGCCAGCAGGAACCGGGCAGAGCAGTTCTTC. Filled out from reference TRBV11-2 and TRBJ2-1, the complete variable domain reads EAGVAQSPRYKIIEKRQSVAFWCNPISGHATLYWYQQILGQGPKLLIQFQNNGVVDDSQLPKDRFSAERLKGVDSTLKIQPAKLEDSAVYLCASRNRAEQFFGPGTRLTVL.

The chain uses TRBV10-3 and TRBJ2-7; D is unresolved. There are 13 residues in the CDR3. Germline CDR1 ENHRY, CDR2 SYGVKD. Trimming removed 1 base at V and 5 bases at J, with 9 bases between. This CDR3 reads CAISEFEEDEQYF. The CDR3 bases are TGTGCCATCAGTGAGTTCGAAGAGGACGAGCAGTACTTC.

V is TRBV5-4 and J is TRBJ2-1; no clear D gene. The CDR3 extends over 13 amino acids. Trimming removed 6 bases at V and 9 bases at J, with 16 bases between. Germline V lookup: CDR1 SGHNT, CDR2 YYREEE (reference sequence). The DNA of the CDR3 is TGTGCCAGCATCGTGGACCCCGGTGGTGAGCAGTTCTTC. Residues: CASIVDPGGEQFF.

Concerning this clone itself: This sample also contains other DNA sequences that code for the same CDR3. V and J are TRBV23-1 and TRBJ2-7; D not certain. TRBV23-1 is identified as an open reading frame with a role that is uncertain. Trimming pared 0 bases from V and 3 bases from J, leaving 3 bases between. The CDR3 runs 12 residues. The CDR3 loop reads CASSQSGYEQYF. CDR3 nucleotide sequence: TGCGCCAGCAGTCAATCGGGCTACGAGCAGTACTTC.

The chain couples TRBV5-1 to TRBJ2-2, with D perhaps matching TRBD1 (5 bases). CDR1 is SGHRS and CDR2 is YFSETQ in the germline V gene. Between the trimmed V and J ends, which lost 7 bases and 3 bases, there was a span of 13 bases. The CDR3 contains 14 residues. The CDR3, as DNA: TGCGCCAGCCGACCTCCAGGGTACACCGGGGAGCTGTTTTTT. Its protein is CASRPPGYTGELFF.

This clone was recorded only once. The V and J genes are TRBV9 and TRBJ2-1; D is perhaps TRBD2 (5 bases). Germline V gene lookup returns CDR1 SGDLS and CDR2 YYNGEE. V dropped 3 bases and J dropped 6 bases, with 19 bases sitting between them. This CDR3 contains 16 residues. DNA of the CDR3: TGTGCCAGCAGCGACCGGGAAGGGAGTAAAGGCAATGAGCAGTTCTTC. The encoded protein is CASSDREGSKGNEQFF.

In the case of this clone: Other DNA sequences in the sample encode the same CDR3. This rearrangement joins TRBV2 to TRBJ2-2; 7 bases align to TRBD2. Germline CDR1 reads SNHLY; CDR2 reads FYNNEI. This CDR3 is 15 amino acids long. Losses at the gene ends were 6 bases for V and 3 bases for J; bases not matched to a gene: 7. CDR3 sequence reads: CASSASGKDTGELFF. The DNA of the CDR3 is TGTGCCAGCAGCGCTAGCGGCAAGGACACCGGGGAGCTGTTTTTT.

The rearrangement uses TRBV7-9 and TRBJ2-7; tentative D call: TRBD2 (6 bases). The germline gives CDR1 SEHNR, CDR2 FQNEAQ (reference sequence). Trimming took 5 bases from V and 3 from J, leaving 17 bases between them. The CDR3 length is 15 residues. The CDR3 is CASSPGTHTSYEQYF. The CDR3 nucleotides read TGTGCCAGCAGCCCGGGGACTCATACTAGCTACGAGCAGTACTTC.

This clone was seen a single time. CDR3 region: CASSYEVALNTEAFF. CDR3 nucleotide sequence: TGTGCCAGCAGTTACGAGGTCGCCCTGAACACTGAAGCTTTCTTT. The genes are TRBV6-5 and TRBJ1-1; D remains ambiguous. CDR1 and CDR2 from the germline V gene are MNHEY and SVGAGI. V was shortened by 2 bases and J by 0 bases, with 10 bases between the two germline ends. The CDR3 contains 15 residues.

The genes are TRBV5-1 and TRBJ2-3, with a weak D call TRBD1 (5 bases). This CDR3 comprises 14 residues. Trimming took off 4 bases at V and 4 bases at J, with 13 bases between the two ends. Germline V gene data show CDR1 as SGHRS and CDR2 as YFSETQ. DNA of the CDR3: TGCGCCAGCAGCGACTGGGGCCCCCCAGATACGCAGTATTTT. It encodes CASSDWGPPDTQYF.

The rearrangement uses TRBV7-9 and TRBJ2-1; 8 bases map to TRBD2. Germline V CDR1 and CDR2: SEHNR, FQNEAQ (reference sequence). The CDR3 contains 14 residues. Trimming removed 3 bases from V and 2 bases from J; junction bases left unmatched: 0. CDR3 DNA: TGTGCCAGCAGCTTTAGCGGGACCTACAATGAGCAGTTCTTC. This codes for CASSFSGTYNEQFF.

The V and J genes are TRBV15 and TRBJ2-7, with TRBD2 identical over 11 bases. The germline V gene encodes CDR1 LNHNV and CDR2 YYDKDF (reference sequence). The CDR3 is 18 amino acids. The V and J ends lost 3 bases and 2 bases, in that order; junction bases with no gene match: 12. CDR3 sequence reads: CATSSGRPGLAVTYEQYF. The CDR3 nucleotides are TGTGCCACCAGCAGCGGTAGACCGGGACTAGCGGTAACCTACGAGCAGTACTTC.

The genes are TRBV19 and TRBJ2-1, with TRBD2 matching over 11 bases. Germline V gene sequence: CDR1 LNHDA, CDR2 SQIVND (reference sequence). The CDR3 contains 17 residues. The ends lost 5 bases at V and 5 bases at J; junction bases unmatched: 11. In DNA form, the CDR3 reads TGTGCCAGTAGTTCGGTACGGACTAGCGGGCTTAACAATGAGCAGTTCTTC. It yields the protein CASSSVRTSGLNNEQFF.

The V call is TRBV28, the J call TRBJ1-5; 7 nucleotides align to TRBD1. This CDR3 comprises 16 residues. CDR1 is MDHEN and CDR2 is SYDVKM in the germline V gene. V gave up 2 bases and J gave up 7 bases; unmatched junction bases: 11. CDR3 amino acids: CASSLGDEGARQPQHF. CDR3 sequence (DNA): TGTGCCAGCAGTTTAGGAGATGAGGGGGCGCGGCAGCCCCAGCATTTT.

The chain uses TRBV11-2 and TRBJ1-1, with D unresolved. Trimming pared 1 base from V and 2 bases from J, leaving 8 bases between. The CDR3 is 14 amino acids. Germline values: CDR1 SGHAT, CDR2 FQNNGV. CDR3 sequence: CASSLGQINTEAFF. The CDR3 DNA reads as TGTGCCAGCAGCTTAGGGCAGATAAACACTGAAGCTTTCTTT.

The chain carries TRBV11-1 and TRBJ2-1; TRBD2 aligns across 7 bases. Germline V gene lookup returns CDR1 SGHAT and CDR2 FQDESV (reference sequence). Unmatched junction bases numbered 6, after V lost 1 base and J lost 0 bases. The CDR3 has 17 amino acids. The CDR3 DNA follows: TGTGCCAGCAGCTTAGAACGACTAGCCGGCTCCTACAATGAGCAGTTCTTC. Translation gives CASSLERLAGSYNEQFF.

The chain combines TRBV2 with TRBJ1-1, with unresolved D. Germline V lookup: CDR1 SNHLY, CDR2 FYNNEI. The CDR3 sequence is 12 residues long. V shed 3 bases and J shed 8 bases, with 10 bases lying between them. CDR3 amino acids: CASSDNNSEAFF. CDR3 coding DNA: TGTGCCAGCAGTGATAATAACAGCGAAGCTTTCTTT.

The chain couples TRBV5-1 to TRBJ2-5; 7 nucleotides line up with TRBD2. Per the germline V gene, CDR1 is SGHRS and CDR2 is YFSETQ. CDR3 size: 15 residues. With 7 bases clipped from V and 5 bases from J, the junction kept 14 bases outside the gene matches. As DNA, the CDR3 is TGCGCCAGCCACCCGGACGGACTAGGGGTGGAGACCCAGTACTTC. It yields the protein CASHPDGLGVETQYF.

In its sample, this clone was seen a few times. The chain is built from TRBV29-1 and TRBJ2-7; D tentatively fits TRBD1 or TRBD2 (5 bases each). This CDR3 spans 13 amino acids. V lost 7 bases, J lost 2 bases, and 15 bases lay in between. Germline V gene sequence: CDR1 SQVTM, CDR2 ANQGSEA. The CDR3 here is CSAWDPNTYEQYF. For the CDR3, the DNA is TGCAGCGCCTGGGACCCCAACACCTACGAGCAGTACTTC.

V usage is TRBV29-1 and J usage is TRBJ1-2, with 7 bases identical to TRBD1. CDR3 length: 10 amino acids. Germline-derived CDR1 and CDR2 are SQVTM and ANQGSEA. After removal of 5 bases from V and 12 bases from J, the junction contained 6 bases not matched to a gene. The CDR3, as DNA: TGCAGCGTTATCGACAGGGAGGACACCTTC. Translating gives CSVIDREDTF.

The chain has TRBV7-2 and TRBJ2-5; the D is unclear. CDR1 is SGHTA, CDR2 FQGNSA, per germline. Trimming pared 6 bases from V and 3 bases from J, leaving 14 bases between. CDR3 length: 14 amino acids. The CDR3 region is CASSPGGLKETQYF. Here the CDR3 DNA reads TGTGCCAGCAGTCCCGGCGGCCTAAAAGAGACCCAGTACTTC.

This clone was recorded only once. The CDR3 loop is CASSRGQGTGDTQYF. In nucleotides, the CDR3 is TGTGCCAGCAGCCGCGGACAGGGGACGGGGGATACGCAGTATTTT. The chain is built from TRBV11-3 and TRBJ2-3, with TRBD1 identical over 9 bases. With V trimmed by 5 bases and J by 6 bases, 9 bases remained unmatched. The CDR3 length is 15 residues. The germline gives CDR1 SGHNT, CDR2 YENEEA.

This chain links TRBV29-1 with TRBJ2-3; D gene uncertain. This CDR3 is 12 amino acids long. CDR1 SQVTM and CDR2 ANQGSEA come from the germline V gene. The V gene lost 1 base and the J gene lost 4 bases, with 6 bases spanning the gap. CDR3 sequence reads: CSVEAFADTQYF. CDR3 DNA sequence: TGCAGCGTTGAAGCGTTCGCAGATACGCAGTATTTT.